This TCR beta chain derives from a study of regulatory T cells in long-lasting Graves disease. Study-level background: Antithyroid drug exposure in newly diagnosed Graves' patients had lasted under 3 months. Broader study findings: Segments TRBV28, TRBJ1-2 and TRBJ2-5 showed preferential usage in persistent disease. Relative to new patients (roughly 980), persistent patients exhibited greater sharing of public clonotypes (more than 2,500).

There are many counts of this clonotype. Its antigen is undetermined. The CDR3 length is 13 residues. Trimming cost V 5 bases and J 3 bases, with 11 bases left between them. The germline CDR1 and CDR2 sequences are SGHVS and FNYEAQ. Sequencing libraries for TCR beta were prepared with iRepertoire HTBI primers and Arm-PCR of CDR3 regions. TCRdb ran MiXCR on the multiplex PCR reads and lists one entry per CDR3 protein. The sample yields 350,000 to 450,000 distinct CDR3 sequences, approximately 16% seen once. Time point meaning: newly diagnosed GD, antithyroid drugs for less than 3 months. Isolated PBMC RNA provided the starting material for the TCR library. The same data also contributed to another study, on T cells in Graves' hyperthyroidism and ophthalmopathy. Turning to that study: Each patient was aged 18 to 65 and had newly diagnosed hyperthyroidism of under 2 months' duration.

Specimen: peripheral blood mononuclear cells (PBMCs), collected at new diagnosis, from a patient treated with antithyroid drugs. This sequence joins TRBV7-6 and TRBJ2-7, with D possibly being TRBD1 (6 bases). The TCR originated in a woman aged 40 to 50 with Graves disease. In DNA form, the CDR3 reads TGTGCCAGCAGCCGCGGACAGATCTACGAGCAGTACTTC. It specifies CASSRGQIYEQYF.